Listed below are T cell receptor beta chains from one sample, sequenced in a study of blood T cells in healthy people across ages. TCRdb redid the calling of the 5' RACE reads with MiXCR, one entry per CDR3 protein. The data show about 800,000 distinct CDR3 sequences, with around 25% seen just once and under 4.5% held by the top ten. The sample was also linked to a second study, of T cells of mothers and their children.

The sequencing sample was made of blood. These receptors came from a boy under 18 in good health. CDR3s include the opening cysteine and the closing phenylalanine or tryptophan. The D gene is left open where the match is weak. A clone size is listed for some rows: how often the clone was seen (once, few, many), or a class if it is expanded.

abundance: few
j_gene: TRBJ2-4
v_gene: TRBV5-5
d_gene: TRBD1
CDR3aa: CASSQGQTLAKNIQYF
CDR3nt: TGTGCCAGCAGCCAGGGACAGACTCTAGCCAAAAACATTCAGTACTTC

abundance: .
j_gene: TRBJ2-4
v_gene: TRBV7-2
d_gene: .
CDR3aa: CASSSVVTATGIAAKNIQYF
CDR3nt: TGTGCCAGCAGCTCAGTAGTGACAGCGACTGGGATCGCGGCCAAAAACATTCAGTACTTC

abundance: .
j_gene: TRBJ2-3
v_gene: TRBV11-2
d_gene: TRBD1
CDR3aa: CASSFEQGTTQYF
CDR3nt: TGTGCCAGCAGCTTCGAACAGGGGACTACGCAGTATTTT

abundance: many
j_gene: TRBJ2-1
v_gene: TRBV6-2/TRBV6-3
d_gene: .
CDR3aa: CASSLPQELEQFF
CDR3nt: TGTGCCAGCAGTCTGCCTCAGGAGCTTGAGCAGTTCTTC

abundance: few
j_gene: TRBJ1-1
v_gene: TRBV27
d_gene: .
CDR3aa: CASSPPIGGRAEAFF
CDR3nt: TGTGCCAGCAGTCCACCGATTGGCGGAAGGGCTGAAGCTTTCTTT

abundance: .
j_gene: TRBJ2-5
v_gene: TRBV7-2
d_gene: .
CDR3aa: CASSLGWRQETQYF
CDR3nt: TGTGCCAGCAGCTTAGGTTGGCGCCAAGAGACCCAGTACTTC

abundance: .
j_gene: TRBJ2-5
v_gene: TRBV27
d_gene: .
CDR3aa: CASSRNGGGETQYF
CDR3nt: TGTGCCAGCAGTCGAAACGGGGGCGGAGAGACCCAGTACTTC

abundance: few
j_gene: TRBJ2-7
v_gene: TRBV20-1
d_gene: TRBD2
CDR3aa: CSGQDPGAGYEQYF
CDR3nt: TGCAGTGGCCAGGACCCGGGAGCGGGATACGAGCAGTACTTC

abundance: .
j_gene: TRBJ2-1
v_gene: TRBV12-3/TRBV12-4
d_gene: .
CDR3aa: CASSLAAYGGNEQFF
CDR3nt: TGTGCCAGCAGTTTAGCGGCTTATGGAGGGAATGAGCAGTTCTTC

abundance: .
j_gene: TRBJ2-7
v_gene: TRBV7-2
d_gene: TRBD2
CDR3aa: CASSLELAGFEQYF
CDR3nt: TGTGCCAGCAGCTTAGAGCTAGCGGGATTTGAGCAGTACTTC

abundance: .
j_gene: TRBJ1-5
v_gene: TRBV20-1
d_gene: .
CDR3aa: CSARDFGQTNQPQHF
CDR3nt: TGCAGTGCTAGAGATTTCGGACAGACCAATCAGCCCCAGCATTTT

abundance: .
j_gene: TRBJ2-7
v_gene: TRBV7-9
d_gene: TRBD2
CDR3aa: CASSLVIAGAYEQYF
CDR3nt: TGTGCCAGCAGCTTGGTTATAGCGGGAGCCTACGAGCAGTACTTC

abundance: .
j_gene: TRBJ2-1
v_gene: TRBV29-1
d_gene: .
CDR3aa: CSSLRGGFDDEQFF
CDR3nt: TGCAGTTCGCTTCGGGGTGGTTTTGACGATGAGCAGTTCTTC

abundance: many
j_gene: TRBJ2-5
v_gene: TRBV27
d_gene: .
CDR3aa: CASSLWAGTADATQYF
CDR3nt: TGTGCCAGCAGTTTATGGGCCGGGACGGCTGACGCGACCCAGTACTTC

abundance: .
j_gene: TRBJ1-1
v_gene: TRBV6-1
d_gene: .
CDR3aa: CASSAKWNTEAFF
CDR3nt: TGTGCCAGCAGTGCCAAGTGGAACACTGAAGCTTTCTTT

abundance: .
j_gene: TRBJ2-1
v_gene: TRBV11-2
d_gene: TRBD2
CDR3aa: CASSTLAGAYNEQFF
CDR3nt: TGTGCCAGCAGCACTCTAGCGGGGGCCTACAATGAGCAGTTCTTC

abundance: .
j_gene: TRBJ1-5
v_gene: TRBV25-1
d_gene: .
CDR3aa: CASSDPVGTQHF
CDR3nt: TGTGCCAGCAGTGATCCCGTGGGGACCCAGCATTTT

abundance: .
j_gene: TRBJ1-4
v_gene: TRBV6-5
d_gene: .
CDR3aa: CASSSGPKGGKLFF
CDR3nt: TGTGCCAGCAGTTCCGGCCCTAAGGGGGGAAAACTGTTTTTT

abundance: few
j_gene: TRBJ1-4
v_gene: TRBV12-3/TRBV12-4
d_gene: .
CDR3aa: CASSLSGSTTNEKLFF
CDR3nt: TGTGCCAGCAGTTTGTCCGGTTCCACAACTAATGAAAAACTGTTTTTT

abundance: few
j_gene: TRBJ2-1
v_gene: TRBV27
d_gene: .
CDR3aa: CASSPGTAPYNEQFF
CDR3nt: TGTGCCAGCAGTCCCGGGACGGCTCCTTACAATGAGCAGTTCTTC

abundance: .
j_gene: TRBJ2-1
v_gene: TRBV7-6
d_gene: .
CDR3aa: CASSLATLSYNEQFF
CDR3nt: TGTGCCAGCAGCTTAGCCACTTTATCCTACAATGAGCAGTTCTTC

abundance: .
j_gene: TRBJ2-1
v_gene: TRBV10-3
d_gene: .
CDR3aa: CAIRSAQDYNEQFF
CDR3nt: TGTGCCATCAGATCCGCCCAGGATTACAATGAGCAGTTCTTC